The 23 T cell receptor beta chains below all came from one sample that was sequenced in a study of T cell responses to AZD1222 COVID-19 vaccine. Some clones are missing from TCRdb's copy, which holds only in-frame ones; the method was immunoSEQ multiplex PCR. This table holds about 140,000 clones, roughly nine tenths found once. Source: peripheral blood, taken on day 0 of AZD1222 vaccination. The origin of the receptors is an adult in good health.

This chain links TRBV5-6 with TRBJ2-5; D is possibly TRBD2 (5 bases). Germline V gives CDR1 SGHDT, CDR2 YYEEEE. Trimming took off 0 bases at V and 5 bases at J, with 14 bases between the two ends. CDR3 length equals 15 residues. The CDR3 spells CASSLGLAITETQYF. DNA for the CDR3: TGTGCCAGCAGCTTGGGGCTAGCCATTACGGAGACCCAGTACTTC.

Of note for this clone: At one boundary the junction diverges from the germline segment, which might be a read error. The CDR3: CASRLGTGELFF. DNA of the CDR3: TGTGCCAGCAGATTAGGAACCGGGGAGCTGTTTTTT. This sequence joins TRBV7-2 and TRBJ2-2, with D unclear. This CDR3 has 12 residues. CDR1 and CDR2 (germline): SGHTA, FQGNSA.

V is TRBV6-5 and J is TRBJ2-7; 9 nucleotides align to TRBD1. Germline trimming cut 7 bases from V and 6 bases from J; bases unmatched to any gene: 10. CDR1 is MNHEY, CDR2 SVGAGI, per germline. The CDR3 is made up of 14 amino acids. For the CDR3, the DNA is TGTGCCAGCACCCAGGGACAGGGAATGTCCGAGCAGTACTTC. Protein sequence: CASTQGQGMSEQYF.

This clone was seen just once. The sample has other DNA sequences that encode this CDR3 too. V and J are TRBV19 and TRBJ1-2; TRBD1 matches at 7 bases. The CDR3 has 13 residues. V was pared by 4 bases and J by 2 bases, with 1 base of the junction left unmatched. The germline gives CDR1 LNHDA, CDR2 SQIVND (reference sequence). CDR3 protein: CASSRGQNYGYTF. CDR3 coding DNA: TGTGCCAGTAGTAGGGGACAGAACTATGGCTACACCTTC.

The chain uses TRBV15 and TRBJ2-1; TRBD2 matches 8 bases. Germline values: CDR1 LNHNV, CDR2 YYDKDF (reference sequence). This CDR3 region has 16 residues. J gave up 4 bases and V 0 bases, and 5 bases lay outside the gene matches. This chain's CDR3 is CATSREGLAGYNEQFF. The DNA for the CDR3 is TGTGCCACCAGCAGAGAGGGGCTAGCGGGTTACAATGAGCAGTTCTTC.

This clone was picked up one time. CDR3: CASSSGTSNSPLHF. CDR3 nucleotides: TGCGCCAGCAGCTCCGGGACATCAAATTCACCCCTCCACTTT. The chain carries TRBV5-1 and TRBJ1-6, with a weak D call TRBD1 (6 bases). CDR1 is SGHRS and CDR2 is YFSETQ in the germline V gene. Trimming took 3 bases from V and 7 from J, leaving 11 bases between them. This CDR3 is built from 14 residues.

The rearrangement joins TRBV5-5 to TRBJ1-3, with no clear D. The ends were cut back, 4 bases at V and 0 bases at J, with 14 bases in the middle. The CDR3 runs to 16 residues. Per germline, CDR1 SGHKS and CDR2 YYEKEE (reference sequence). The CDR3 is CASSADAVISGNTIYF. The DNA for the CDR3 is TGTGCCAGCAGCGCGGACGCTGTTATCTCTGGAAACACCATATATTTT.

The chain is built from TRBV3-1 (or the pseudogene TRBV3-2) and TRBJ2-7; 11 nucleotides match TRBD1. CDR1 and CDR2 (germline): LGHDT, YNNKEL (reference sequence). V trimming: 2 bases; J trimming: 4 bases; junction bases outside the gene matches: 7. The CDR3 runs 16 residues. In DNA form, the CDR3 reads TGTGCCAGCAGCCAATGGGTAGGGACAGGGGGTTACGAGCAGTACTTC. Translated: CASSQWVGTGGYEQYF.

The rearrangement joins TRBV7-9 to TRBJ2-7; D not resolved. Germline V gives CDR1 SEHNR, CDR2 FQNEAQ (reference sequence). V was trimmed by 2 bases and J by 2 bases, leaving 7 bases between them. The CDR3 is 13 residues long. CDR3 protein: CASSLNPAYEQYF. The CDR3 nucleotides are TGTGCCAGCAGCTTAAACCCCGCCTACGAGCAGTACTTC.

The chain recombines TRBV7-9 with TRBJ1-2; TRBD1 matches 8 bases. Germline values: CDR1 SEHNR, CDR2 FQNEAQ (reference sequence). Unmatched junction bases numbered 10, after V lost 4 bases and J lost 3 bases. There are 16 residues in the CDR3. The chain's CDR3 is CASSSGAGGVHYGYTF. The DNA of the CDR3 is TGTGCCAGCAGCTCGGGAGCAGGGGGCGTACACTATGGCTACACCTTC.

This chain joins TRBV24-1 and TRBJ1-1; TRBD1 might be the D (6 bases). Germline CDR1 KGHDR, CDR2 SFDVKD. V was clipped by 0 bases and J by 7 bases, with 20 bases between them. This CDR3 is built from 17 residues. CDR3 sequence: CATSDLHGQGQPLEAFF. In DNA, the CDR3 is TGTGCCACCAGTGATTTGCACGGCCAAGGACAGCCCCTTGAAGCTTTCTTT.

J is TRBJ1-2 and V is TRBV3-1 (or the pseudogene TRBV3-2); 7 bases agree with TRBD1. The germline V gene has CDR1 LGHDT and CDR2 YNNKEL (reference sequence). With 5 bases clipped from V and 7 bases from J, the junction kept 4 bases outside the gene matches. The CDR3 covers 12 residues. CDR3: CASSDRVGGYTF. CDR3 sequence (DNA): TGTGCCAGCAGCGACAGGGTAGGTGGCTACACCTTC.

The chain links TRBV6-5 to TRBJ1-2; D unresolved. V dropped 6 bases and J dropped 9 bases, with 11 bases sitting between them. CDR1 MNHEY and CDR2 SVGAGI come from the germline V gene. The CDR3 is 11 residues long. The CDR3 DNA sequence: TGTGCCAGCAGCCTAGGTTTGCGCTACACCTTC. As protein: CASSLGLRYTF.

V is TRBV2 and J is TRBJ2-7; the match to TRBD1 covers 9 bases. Unmatched junction bases numbered 15, after V lost 6 bases and J lost 6 bases. This CDR3 has 16 residues. The V gene's germline CDR1 is SNHLY and CDR2 FYNNEI. CDR3 DNA sequence: TGTGCCAGCAGAGCCACAGGGGGCGCCCGTTCGGGCGAGCAGTACTTC. It codes for CASRATGGARSGEQYF.

This chain connects TRBV29-1 to TRBJ1-3, with D possibly TRBD1 on 6 matching bases. The CDR3 length is 15 residues. CDR1 is SQVTM, CDR2 ANQGSEA, per germline. V was shortened by 4 bases and J by 1 base, with 14 bases between the two germline ends. The CDR3 bases are TGCAGCGTTGCCCCGGACAGTGAATCTGGAAACACCATATATTTT. Amino acids: CSVAPDSESGNTIYF. Full variable domain (remainder filled in from reference TRBV29-1 and TRBJ1-3): SAVISQKPSRDICQRGTSLTIQCQVDSQVTMMFWYRQQPGQSLTLIATANQGSEATYESGFVIDKFPISRPNLTFSTLTVSNMSPEDSSIYLCSVAPDSESGNTIYFGEGSWLTVV.

The chain couples TRBV7-8 to TRBJ2-3; D gene unclear. Germline V lookup: CDR1 SGHVS, CDR2 FQNEAQ. This CDR3 is built from 14 residues. The ends were cut back, 4 bases at V and 2 bases at J, with 10 bases in the middle. The CDR3 is CASSSVANTDTQYF. The CDR3, as DNA: TGTGCCAGCAGCTCCGTCGCCAACACAGATACGCAGTATTTT.

This chain joins TRBV7-9 and TRBJ2-1, with D maybe TRBD2 (6 bases). V was shortened by 2 bases and J by 9 bases, with 17 bases between the two germline ends. Germline assignment: CDR1 SEHNR and CDR2 FQNEAQ (reference sequence). The CDR3 runs to 15 residues. The CDR3 is CASSLSTPGVGEQFF. Written as DNA, the CDR3 is TGTGCCAGCAGCTTATCAACCCCGGGGGTCGGTGAGCAGTTCTTC.

This chain links TRBV28 with TRBJ2-1; D perhaps matches TRBD2 (6 bases). There are 14 residues in the CDR3. Trimming took 7 bases from V and 7 from J, leaving 17 bases between them. Germline CDR1 reads MDHEN; CDR2 reads SYDVKM. The CDR3, as DNA: TGTGCCAGCACGGCCGGGGGAGGACCGAATGAGCAGTTCTTC. Residues: CASTAGGGPNEQFF.

V gene TRBV5-1 combines with J gene TRBJ2-3, with 14 bases aligning to TRBD2. Germline lookup yields CDR1 SGHRS and CDR2 YFSETQ. Trimming at V came to 3 bases and at J to 1 base, leaving 4 bases not matched to a gene. The CDR3 length is 17 residues. CDR3 DNA sequence: TGCGCCAGCAGCTCGGGACTAGCGGGAGTACGCACAGATACGCAGTATTTT. Translation: CASSSGLAGVRTDTQYF.

This chain joins TRBV5-1 and TRBJ2-7, with 7 bases fitting TRBD1. CDR1 and CDR2 from the germline V gene are SGHRS and YFSETQ. J lost 2 bases, V lost 5 bases, and 1 base had no gene match. The length of the CDR3 is 12 residues. DNA for the CDR3: TGCGCCAGCAGGGACAGGCCCTACGAGCAGTACTTC. This sequence encodes CASRDRPYEQYF.

The V and J genes are TRBV6-4 and TRBJ1-1, with D tentatively TRBD1 (5 bases). CDR1 and CDR2 from the germline V gene are MRHNA and SNTAGT. This CDR3 is 13 amino acids long. The V end lost 6 bases, the J end lost 4 bases, and 12 bases lay between the germline ends. The CDR3 reads CASRGGRGTEAFF. The CDR3 nucleotides read TGTGCCAGCAGGGGGGGTAGGGGCACTGAAGCTTTCTTT.

This clone was observed a handful of times. The rearrangement links TRBV10-3 to TRBJ1-1; D ambiguous. V lost 2 bases to trimming and J lost 1 base, with 11 bases between them. This CDR3 is 15 amino acids long. Germline CDR1 and CDR2: ENHRY and SYGVKD. Here the CDR3 reads CAISEGPHGNTEAFF. In DNA, the CDR3 is TGTGCCATCAGTGAGGGACCTCACGGGAACACTGAAGCTTTCTTT.

The chain employs TRBV5-1 and TRBJ1-5; 9 nucleotides align to TRBD1. J lost 3 bases, V lost 4 bases, and 5 bases had no gene match. CDR3 length: 15 residues. Germline CDR1 is SGHRS and CDR2 is YFSETQ. DNA of the CDR3: TGCGCCAGCAGCCTGACAGGGGGTATCAATCAGCCCCAGCATTTT. Translating gives CASSLTGGINQPQHF.